This TCR beta chain was identified during a study of vaccination effects on CD4 cells after COVID-19. Study-wide points: Late after vaccination, infection- and vaccine-induced clones showed marked clonal contraction. There were few convalescent patients in the study and no early post-infection timepoints.

V shed 7 bases and J shed 4 bases, with 13 bases lying between them. Germline CDR1 is SNHLY and CDR2 is FYNNEI. This CDR3 spans 14 amino acids. With respect to this clone: Its antigen is still unknown.

The method was immunoSEQ multiplex PCR; TCRdb's version includes in-frame clones alone and lacks a portion of them. The sample lists 65,000 to 90,000 clones; about four fifths were seen once. Antigen-specific CD4+ T cells were first expanded with viral peptide pools by the ViraFEST assay and only then sequenced. Researchers isolated CD4+ T cells once approximately eleven days of culture had elapsed. Recipients of the vaccine had no prior SARS-CoV-2 infection and negative nucleocapsid antibodies. About 1.8 million PBMC were seeded per well and grown in the presence of roughly 9.3 IU/ml IL-2 and 8.5 to 10 ug/ml peptides. The authors replaced half the medium with IL-2 medium on days 3 and 7.

This sequence was found in a human donor who received a COVID-19 vaccine. The sample in question was CD4+ T cells from PBMCs cultured with HCoV-NL63 spike peptides, obtained before COVID-19 vaccination. The V gene is TRBV2, the J gene TRBJ2-2; tentative D call: TRBD1 (6 bases). The CDR3 loop reads CASMAGAGTGELFF. Written as DNA, the CDR3 is TGTGCCAGCATGGCAGGGGCGGGCACCGGGGAGCTGTTTTTT. The variable domain in full, with the rest retrieved from reference TRBV2 and TRBJ2-2, is EPEVTQTPSHQVTQMGQEVILRCVPISNHLYFYWYRQILGQKVEFLVSFYNNEISEKSEIFDDQFSVERPDGSNFTLKIRSTKLEDSAMYFCASMAGAGTGELFFGEGSRLTVL.